This record looks at one T cell receptor (beta chain) sequence and its context. What it binds is not known. Use of 60 Vbeta and 13 Jbeta primers characterized the PCR. Clones were read by immunoSEQ multiplex PCR, and TCRdb kept only the in-frame ones, dropping some. The sample holds 160,000 or so clones, around 80% seen once. Germline lookup yields CDR1 SGHDT and CDR2 YYEEEE. The germline V and J ends were trimmed by 4 bases and 3 bases, with 16 bases remaining between them. This CDR3 spans 15 amino acids. The sample is drawn from a study of cytomegalovirus exposure and HLA in healthy donors. As for the study in general: About 85 million unique TCRs from HLA-typed donors were held in an early release of data. Across 350 to 500 genotyped donors, about 86% landed in the Caucasian-associated ancestry cluster. Findings and limits, study-wide: The classifier was said to identify cytomegalovirus status with high specificity and sensitivity. In an earlier analysis, most TCR beta V segments were productive about 87% or about 30% of the time.

The TCR was taken from a man aged 35 to 55 in good health and CMV-seronegative. The gene calls are TRBV5-6 and TRBJ1-1; tentative D call: TRBD1 (6 bases). Source material: PBMCs. The CDR3 protein is CASSLLQGMDTEAFF. DNA of the CDR3: TGTGCCAGCAGCCTCCTGCAGGGGATGGACACTGAAGCTTTCTTT.